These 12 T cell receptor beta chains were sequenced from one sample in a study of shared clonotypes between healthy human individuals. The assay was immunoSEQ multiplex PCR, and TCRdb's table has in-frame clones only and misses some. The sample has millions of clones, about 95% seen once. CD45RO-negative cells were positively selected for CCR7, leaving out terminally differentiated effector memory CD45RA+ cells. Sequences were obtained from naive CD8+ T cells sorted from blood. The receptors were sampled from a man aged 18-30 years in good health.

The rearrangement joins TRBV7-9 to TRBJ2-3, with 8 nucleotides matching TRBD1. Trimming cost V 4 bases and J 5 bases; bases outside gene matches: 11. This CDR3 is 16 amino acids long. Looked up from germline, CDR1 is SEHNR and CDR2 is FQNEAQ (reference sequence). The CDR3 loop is CASSSESGGWRDTQYF. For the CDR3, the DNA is TGTGCCAGCAGCTCAGAATCAGGGGGCTGGAGAGATACGCAGTATTTT.

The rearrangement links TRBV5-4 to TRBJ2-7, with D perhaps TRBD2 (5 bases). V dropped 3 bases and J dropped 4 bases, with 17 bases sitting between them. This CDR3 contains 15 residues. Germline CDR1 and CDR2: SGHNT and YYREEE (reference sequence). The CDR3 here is CASSSNGGDFYEQYF. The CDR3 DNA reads TGTGCCAGCAGCTCTAATGGAGGAGACTTTTACGAGCAGTACTTC.

CDR3 in amino acids: CASSVALTLNTGELFF. The DNA for the CDR3 is TGTGCCAGCAGCGTAGCCTTAACACTGAACACCGGGGAGCTGTTTTTT. The chain joins TRBV9 to TRBJ2-2; D remains ambiguous. CDR3 length: 16 residues. Trimming took off 0 bases at V and 1 base at J, with 10 bases between the two ends. Germline CDR1 SGDLS, CDR2 YYNGEE.

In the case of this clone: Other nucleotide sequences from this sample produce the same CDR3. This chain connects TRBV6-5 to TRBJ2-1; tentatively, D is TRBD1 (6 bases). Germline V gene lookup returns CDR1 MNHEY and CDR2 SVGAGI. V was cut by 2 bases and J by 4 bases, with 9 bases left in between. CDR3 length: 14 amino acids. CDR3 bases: TGTGCCAGCAGTTACGGGACATCATACAATGAGCAGTTCTTC. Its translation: CASSYGTSYNEQFF.

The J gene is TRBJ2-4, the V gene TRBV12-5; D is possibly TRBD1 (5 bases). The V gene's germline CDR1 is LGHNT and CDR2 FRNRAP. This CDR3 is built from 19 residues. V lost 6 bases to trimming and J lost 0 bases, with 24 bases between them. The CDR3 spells CASGPMPANRSLAKNIQYF. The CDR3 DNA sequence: TGTGCTAGTGGACCTATGCCCGCAAACAGGAGCCTAGCCAAAAACATTCAGTACTTC. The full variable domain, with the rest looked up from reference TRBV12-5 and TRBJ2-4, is DARVTQTPRHKVTEMGQEVTMRCQPILGHNTVFWYRQTMMQGLELLAYFRNRAPLDDSGMPKDRFSAEMPDATLATLKIQPSEPRDSAVYFCASGPMPANRSLAKNIQYFGAGTRLSVL.

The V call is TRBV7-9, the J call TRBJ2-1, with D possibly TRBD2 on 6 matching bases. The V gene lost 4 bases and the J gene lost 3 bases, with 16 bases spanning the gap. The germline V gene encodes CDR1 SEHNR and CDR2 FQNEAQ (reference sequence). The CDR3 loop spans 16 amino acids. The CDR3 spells CASSSSWREHYNEQFF. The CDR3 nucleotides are TGTGCCAGCAGCTCGTCGTGGAGGGAACACTACAATGAGCAGTTCTTC.

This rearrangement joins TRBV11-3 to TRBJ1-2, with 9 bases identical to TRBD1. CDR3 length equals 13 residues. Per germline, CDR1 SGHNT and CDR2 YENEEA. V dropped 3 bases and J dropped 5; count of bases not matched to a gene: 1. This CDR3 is CASSFGTGYGYTF. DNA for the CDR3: TGTGCCAGCAGCTTCGGGACAGGGTATGGCTACACCTTC. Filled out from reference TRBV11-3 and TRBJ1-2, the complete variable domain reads EAGVVQSPRYKIIEKKQPVAFWCNPISGHNTLYWYLQNLGQGPELLIRYENEEAVDDSQLPKDRFSAERLKGVDSTLKIQPAELGDSAVYLCASSFGTGYGYTFGSGTRLTVV.

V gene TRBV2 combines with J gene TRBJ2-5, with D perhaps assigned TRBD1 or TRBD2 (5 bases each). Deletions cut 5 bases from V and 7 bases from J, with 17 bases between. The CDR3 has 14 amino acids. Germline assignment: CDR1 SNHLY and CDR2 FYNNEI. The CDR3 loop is CASSFNTVGGTQYF. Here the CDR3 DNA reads TGTGCCAGCAGTTTCAACACGGTTGGGGGGACCCAGTACTTC.

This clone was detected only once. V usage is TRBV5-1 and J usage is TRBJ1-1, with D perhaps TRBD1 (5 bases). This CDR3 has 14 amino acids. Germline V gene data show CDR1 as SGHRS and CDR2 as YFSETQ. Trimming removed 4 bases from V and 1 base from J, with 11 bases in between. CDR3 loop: CASSPPGSNTEAFF. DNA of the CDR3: TGCGCCAGCAGCCCCCCAGGGTCGAACACTGAAGCTTTCTTT.

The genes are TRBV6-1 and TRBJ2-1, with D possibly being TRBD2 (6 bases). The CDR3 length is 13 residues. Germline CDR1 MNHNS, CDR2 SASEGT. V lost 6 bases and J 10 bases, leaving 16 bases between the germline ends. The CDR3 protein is CASRPPTSPEQFF. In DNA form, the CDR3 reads TGTGCCAGCAGGCCCCCGACTAGTCCAGAGCAGTTCTTC.

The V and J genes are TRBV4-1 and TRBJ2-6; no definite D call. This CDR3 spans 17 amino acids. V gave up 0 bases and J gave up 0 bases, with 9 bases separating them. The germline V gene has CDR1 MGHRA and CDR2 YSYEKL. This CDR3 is CASSQEFRDSGANVLTF. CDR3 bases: TGCGCCAGCAGCCAAGAATTTAGGGACTCTGGGGCCAACGTCCTGACTTTC.

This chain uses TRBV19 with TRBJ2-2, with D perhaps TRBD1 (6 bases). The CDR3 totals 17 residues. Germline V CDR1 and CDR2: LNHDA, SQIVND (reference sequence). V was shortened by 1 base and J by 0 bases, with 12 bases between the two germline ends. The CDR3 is CASSIAPRDTNTGELFF. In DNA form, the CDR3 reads TGTGCCAGTAGTATAGCCCCCCGGGACACGAACACCGGGGAGCTGTTTTTT.